This T cell receptor beta chain was retrieved from a study of T cells in Graves' hyperthyroidism and ophthalmopathy. Uncontrolled infection, other autoimmune disease, pregnancy and lactation each barred patients from inclusion. Diagnosis relied on clinical symptoms, serum thyroxine and TRAb, thyroid ultrasound and orbital computed tomography. Regarding the study as a whole: By a 13 V-J model, ophthalmopathy was set apart from stable hyperthyroidism.

RNA transcripts provided the source from which TCR beta CDR3 regions were amplified. The study used the HTBI primer set for a first-round RT-PCR of the TCR CDR3. MiXCR, applied by TCRdb to the multiplex PCR reads, yields one record per CDR3 protein. The sample records 640,000 or so distinct CDR3 sequences, around 15% being singletons. This clonotype was seen only a few times. Its specificity is unknown. A much larger clonotype is one base distant, so this may be a read error. Sequencing was carried out using blood. The TCR comes from a woman in her forties with Graves' ophthalmopathy.

The chain's CDR3 is CASSSELNEQYF. CDR3 nucleotides: TGTGCCAGCAGTTCCGAGTTGAACGAGCAGTACTTC. The chain links TRBV6-4 to TRBJ2-7; the D is unclear. This CDR3 region has 12 residues. The V gene's germline CDR1 is MRHNA and CDR2 SNTAGT. Trimming took 5 bases from V and 5 from J, leaving 10 bases between them.